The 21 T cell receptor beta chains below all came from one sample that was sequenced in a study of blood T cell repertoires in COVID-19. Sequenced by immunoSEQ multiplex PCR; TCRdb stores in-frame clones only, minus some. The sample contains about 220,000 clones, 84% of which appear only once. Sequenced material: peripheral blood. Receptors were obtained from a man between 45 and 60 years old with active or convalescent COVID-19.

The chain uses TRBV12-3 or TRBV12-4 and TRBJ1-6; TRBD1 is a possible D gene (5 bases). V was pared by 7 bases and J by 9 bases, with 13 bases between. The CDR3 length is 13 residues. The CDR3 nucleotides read TGTGCCAGCACCTTGGGGGGGATTTCACCCCTCCACTTT. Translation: CASTLGGISPLHF.

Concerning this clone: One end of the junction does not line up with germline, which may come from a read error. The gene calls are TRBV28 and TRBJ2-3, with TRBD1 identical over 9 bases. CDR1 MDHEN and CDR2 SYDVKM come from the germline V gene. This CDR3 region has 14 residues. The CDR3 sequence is CASRSTGGTDTQYF. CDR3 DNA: TGTGCCAGCCGTTCTACAGGGGGCACCGATACGCAGTATTTT.

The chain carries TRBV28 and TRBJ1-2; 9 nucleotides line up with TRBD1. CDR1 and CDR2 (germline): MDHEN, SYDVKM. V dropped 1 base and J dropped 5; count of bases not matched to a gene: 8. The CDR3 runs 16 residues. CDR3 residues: CASSLSSPTGGYGYTF. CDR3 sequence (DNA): TGTGCCAGCAGTTTATCCTCCCCGACAGGGGGGTATGGCTACACCTTC.

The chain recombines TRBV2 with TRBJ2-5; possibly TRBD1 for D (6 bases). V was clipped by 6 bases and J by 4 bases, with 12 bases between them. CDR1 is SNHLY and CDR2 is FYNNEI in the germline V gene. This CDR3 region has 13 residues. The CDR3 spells CASSKEGGETQYF. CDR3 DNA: TGTGCCAGCAGCAAGGAAGGGGGAGAGACCCAGTACTTC.

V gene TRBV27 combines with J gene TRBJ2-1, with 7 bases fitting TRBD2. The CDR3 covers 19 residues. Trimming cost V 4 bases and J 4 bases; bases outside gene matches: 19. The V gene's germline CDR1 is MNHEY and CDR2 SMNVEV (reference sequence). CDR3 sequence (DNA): TGTGCCAGCAGTTCTCACCTACCCAGAGGAGCGGGGCTATACAATGAGCAGTTCTTC. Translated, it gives CASSSHLPRGAGLYNEQFF.

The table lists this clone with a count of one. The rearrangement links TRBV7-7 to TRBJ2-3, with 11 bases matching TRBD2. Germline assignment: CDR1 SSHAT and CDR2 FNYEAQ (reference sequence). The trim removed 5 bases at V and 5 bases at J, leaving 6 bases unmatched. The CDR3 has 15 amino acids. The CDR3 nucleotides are TGTGCCAGCAGCCAGACTAGCGGGATCTTAGATACGCAGTATTTT. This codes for CASSQTSGILDTQYF.

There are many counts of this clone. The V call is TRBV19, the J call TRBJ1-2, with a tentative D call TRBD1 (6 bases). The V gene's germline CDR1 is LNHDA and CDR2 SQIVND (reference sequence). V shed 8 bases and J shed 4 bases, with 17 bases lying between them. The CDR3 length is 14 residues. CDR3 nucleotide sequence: TGTGCCAGTTCGGAACGGGACACCCTCTATGGCTACACCTTC. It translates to CASSERDTLYGYTF.

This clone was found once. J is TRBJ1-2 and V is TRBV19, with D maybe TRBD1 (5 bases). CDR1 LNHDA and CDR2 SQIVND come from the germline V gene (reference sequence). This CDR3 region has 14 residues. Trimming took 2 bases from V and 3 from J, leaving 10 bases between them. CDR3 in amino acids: CASSISRADYGYTF. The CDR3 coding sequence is TGTGCCAGTAGTATATCCAGGGCGGACTATGGCTACACCTTC.

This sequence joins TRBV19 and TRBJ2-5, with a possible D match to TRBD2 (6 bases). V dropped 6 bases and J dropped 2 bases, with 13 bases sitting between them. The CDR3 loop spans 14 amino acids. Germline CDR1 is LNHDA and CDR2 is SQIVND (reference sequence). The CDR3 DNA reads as TGTGCCAGTAGCCACGGGACTCCACAAGAGACCCAGTACTTC. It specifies CASSHGTPQETQYF.

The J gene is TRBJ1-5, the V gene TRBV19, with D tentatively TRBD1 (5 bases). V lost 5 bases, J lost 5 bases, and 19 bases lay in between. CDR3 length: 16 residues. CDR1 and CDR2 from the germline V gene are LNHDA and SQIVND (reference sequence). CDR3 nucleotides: TGTGCCAGTAGTCCCCGGGTATGGGGGGGGGATCAGCCCCAGCATTTT. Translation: CASSPRVWGGDQPQHF.

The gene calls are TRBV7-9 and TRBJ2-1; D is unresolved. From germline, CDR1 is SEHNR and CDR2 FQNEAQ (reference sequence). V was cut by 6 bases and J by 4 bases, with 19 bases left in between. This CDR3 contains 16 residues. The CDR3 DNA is TGTGCCAGCAGGACGACTGACCCCGGTGGGTACAATGAGCAGTTCTTC. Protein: CASRTTDPGGYNEQFF.

As DNA, the CDR3 is TGCGCCAGCAGCTTCGCCGGGACAGGACCCTACAATGAGCAGTTCTTC. This encodes CASSFAGTGPYNEQFF. The rearrangement links TRBV5-1 to TRBJ2-1; 8 nucleotides match TRBD1. The CDR3 consists of 16 residues. The V segment lost 2 bases and the J segment 2 bases; nucleotides outside the gene matches: 6. The germline V gene encodes CDR1 SGHRS and CDR2 YFSETQ.

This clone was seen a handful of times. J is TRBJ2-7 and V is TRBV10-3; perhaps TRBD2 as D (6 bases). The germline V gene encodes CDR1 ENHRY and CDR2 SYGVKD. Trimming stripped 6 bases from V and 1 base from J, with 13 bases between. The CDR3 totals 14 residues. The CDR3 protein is CAISGLKGSYEQYF. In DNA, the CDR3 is TGTGCCATCAGCGGACTAAAAGGGTCCTACGAGCAGTACTTC.

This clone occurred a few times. Written as DNA, the CDR3 is TGTGCCAGCAGCTTAGTGCCCGGGGGCAATGAGCAGTTCTTC. Translating gives CASSLVPGGNEQFF. The chain is built from TRBV7-9 and TRBJ2-1; D may be TRBD2 (6 bases). CDR3 size: 14 residues. V lost 1 base to trimming and J lost 6 bases, with 10 bases between them. Germline V CDR1 and CDR2: SEHNR, FQNEAQ (reference sequence). Full variable domain (remainder filled in from reference TRBV7-9 and TRBJ2-1): DTGVSQNPRHKITKRGQNVTFRCDPISEHNRLYWYRQTLGQGPEFLTYFQNEAQLEKSRLLSDRFSAERPKGSFSTLEIQRTEQGDSAMYLCASSLVPGGNEQFFGPGTRLTVL.

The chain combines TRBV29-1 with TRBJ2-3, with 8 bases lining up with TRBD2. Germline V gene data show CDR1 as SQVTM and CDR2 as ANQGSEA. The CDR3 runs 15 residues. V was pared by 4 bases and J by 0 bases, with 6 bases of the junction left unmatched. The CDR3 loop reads CSVGLAHSSTDTQYF. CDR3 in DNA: TGCAGCGTTGGACTAGCGCATTCTAGCACAGATACGCAGTATTTT.

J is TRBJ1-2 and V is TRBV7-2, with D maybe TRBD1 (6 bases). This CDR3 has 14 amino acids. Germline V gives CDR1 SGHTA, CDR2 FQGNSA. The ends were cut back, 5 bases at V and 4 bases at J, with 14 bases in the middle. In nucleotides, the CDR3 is TGTGCCAGCAGCCCGGGGGCGGGGGCCTATGGCTACACCTTC. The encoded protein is CASSPGAGAYGYTF. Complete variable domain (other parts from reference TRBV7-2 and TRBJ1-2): GAGVSQSPSNKVTEKGKDVELRCDPISGHTALYWYRQSLGQGLEFLIYFQGNSAPDKSGLPSDRFSAERTGGSVSTLTIQRTQQEDSAVYLCASSPGAGAYGYTFGSGTRLTVV.

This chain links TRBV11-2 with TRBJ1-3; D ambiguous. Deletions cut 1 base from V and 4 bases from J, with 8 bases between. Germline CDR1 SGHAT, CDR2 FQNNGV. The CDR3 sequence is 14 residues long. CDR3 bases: TGTGCCAGCAGCTTAGTGGCGGCAGGAAACACCATATATTTT. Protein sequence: CASSLVAAGNTIYF.

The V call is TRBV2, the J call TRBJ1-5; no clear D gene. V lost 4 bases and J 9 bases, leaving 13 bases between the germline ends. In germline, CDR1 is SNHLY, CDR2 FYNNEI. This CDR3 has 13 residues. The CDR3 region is CASSVGEGRPQHF. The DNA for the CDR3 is TGTGCCAGCAGTGTAGGAGAGGGTCGGCCCCAGCATTTT.

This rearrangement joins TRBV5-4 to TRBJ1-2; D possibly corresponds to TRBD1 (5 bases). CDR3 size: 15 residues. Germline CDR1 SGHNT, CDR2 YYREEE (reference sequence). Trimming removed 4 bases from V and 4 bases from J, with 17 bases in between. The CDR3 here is CASSPGPGGGYGYTF. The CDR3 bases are TGTGCCAGCAGCCCTGGCCCCGGGGGTGGCTATGGCTACACCTTC.

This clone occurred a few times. The CDR3 reads CASSPDISGGYGYTF. Written as DNA, the CDR3 is TGTGCCAGTAGCCCCGATATTTCAGGGGGCTATGGCTACACCTTC. V and J are TRBV19 and TRBJ1-2; 7 bases align to TRBD1. From germline, CDR1 is LNHDA and CDR2 SQIVND (reference sequence). CDR3 length: 15 residues. J was trimmed by 4 bases and V by 6 bases; bases with no gene match: 11.

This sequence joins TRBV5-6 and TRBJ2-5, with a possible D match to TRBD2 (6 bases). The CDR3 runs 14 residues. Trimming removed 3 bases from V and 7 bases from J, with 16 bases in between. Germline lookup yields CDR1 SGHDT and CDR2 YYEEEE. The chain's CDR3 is CASSSLSGPGTQYF. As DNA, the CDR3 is TGTGCCAGCAGCTCACTTAGCGGCCCAGGGACCCAGTACTTC.